Presented here are 8 T cell receptor beta chains from one specimen sequenced in a study of CXCR3-negative and CXCR3-positive naive CD8 T cells. Whole-study findings and limits: More hydrophobic TRB CDR3s were found in CXCR3-positive naive cells than in CXCR3-negative naive cells.

No antigen is known for these receptors. UMI labels and 5' RACE were used to prepare the TRB cDNA libraries. TCRdb re-called the 5' RACE reads and shows each CDR3 protein once, DNA omitted. Here the sample table reports about 7,000 distinct CDR3 sequences. The source material was naive CXCR3+ CD8+ T cells from blood. This sample's subset: CD45RO-CCR7+CD27+CD95- naive CD8+ T cells expressing CXCR3 (TNR3+). The receptors here all came from a human donor in good health. Some clones in this sample may be carry-over from other donors' samples.

This clonotype shows up as medium-sized by frequency. This chain uses TRBV4-2 with TRBJ1-6; the D call of TRBD1 rests on TCRdb alone, since no DNA is present to check it. CDR3 length: 19 residues. Germline CDR1 and CDR2: LGHNA and YNFKEQ. CDR3 sequence: CASSQAAGTALSYNSPLHF.

V and J are TRBV6-1 and TRBJ1-1. This CDR3 has 13 residues. Germline V gene data show CDR1 as MNHNS and CDR2 as SASEGT. The CDR3 spells CASSEAANTEAFF.

The genes are TRBV12-3 or TRBV12-4 and TRBJ1-3. The CDR3 sequence is 14 residues long. The CDR3 loop is CASSLGASGNTIYF.

The chain has TRBV5-1 and TRBJ2-2. CDR3 size: 14 residues. Germline CDR1 and CDR2: SGHRS and YFSETQ. CDR3 in amino acids: CASSLGRPTGELFF.

The CDR3 loop reads CASSPGILSEVQETQYF. The rearrangement links TRBV11-3 to TRBJ2-5; TCRdb proposes TRBD1, but this gene call is untestable without DNA. The V gene's germline CDR1 is SGHNT and CDR2 YENEEA. The CDR3 has 17 residues. The variable domain in full, completed from reference TRBV11-3 and TRBJ2-5, reads EAGVVQSPRYKIIEKKQPVAFWCNPISGHNTLYWYLQNLGQGPELLIRYENEEAVDDSQLPKDRFSAERLKGVDSTLKIQPAELGDSAVYLCASSPGILSEVQETQYFGPGTRLLVL.

The chain has TRBV29-1 and TRBJ1-2. Germline V gene data show CDR1 as SQVTM and CDR2 as ANQGSEA. The CDR3 spans 12 residues. The CDR3 sequence is CSVDFANYGYTF.

J is TRBJ1-2 and V is TRBV29-1; checking the TCRdb D call of TRBD1 is not possible without DNA. The CDR3 extends over 12 amino acids. Germline V lookup: CDR1 SQVTM, CDR2 ANQGSEA. CDR3 loop: CSVEGTVYGYTF.

This clonotype is identified as medium-sized (0.01 to 0.1%) from frequency. This chain uses TRBV11-2 with TRBJ2-6. Per the germline V gene, CDR1 is SGHAT and CDR2 is FQNNGV. CDR3 length equals 15 residues. The CDR3 sequence: CASSLAVAGANVLTF.